The 30 T cell receptor beta chains below all came from one sample that was sequenced in a study of CD8 T cells in ankylosing spondylitis. TCRdb analysed the 5' RACE reads with MiXCR anew, one entry per CDR3 protein. The sample consists of about 240,000 distinct CDR3 sequences, approximately 12% of them appearing once. The specimen was blood, either unsorted or a sorted T cell fraction (not recorded which). The source is a male donor with ankylosing spondylitis or in good health (not recorded which).

The rearrangement uses TRBV25-1 and TRBJ2-7, with 10 bases aligning to TRBD1. Per the germline V gene, CDR1 is MGHDK and CDR2 is SYGVNS. CDR3 length equals 15 residues. V shed 4 bases and J 2 bases; nucleotides not matched to a gene: 5. CDR3 DNA: TGTGCCAGCAGTGGTGCCGGGACAGGGGCCTACGAGCAGTACTTC. It encodes CASSGAGTGAYEQYF.

V usage is TRBV7-6 and J usage is TRBJ2-7, with D hard to call. The length of the CDR3 is 15 residues. V lost 5 bases to trimming and J lost 3 bases, with 17 bases between them. Germline V CDR1 and CDR2: SGHVS, FNYEAQ. The CDR3 here is CASSLTSSVFYEQYF. Here the CDR3 DNA reads TGTGCCAGCAGCCTGACAAGCTCCGTCTTCTACGAGCAGTACTTC.

The chain combines TRBV18 with TRBJ2-1, with TRBD2 identical over 9 bases. V shed 5 bases, J shed 10 bases, and the junction held 15 bases outside the gene matches. CDR3 length: 16 amino acids. Germline V gives CDR1 KGHSH, CDR2 LQKENI. For the CDR3, the DNA is TGTGCCAGCTCATTCAACCTAGCGGGGCCACTTGACGAGCAGTTCTTC. Amino acids: CASSFNLAGPLDEQFF.

This clonotype was seen at least ten times. This rearrangement joins TRBV5-4 to TRBJ2-1, with D hard to call. The V end was cut by 0 bases, the J end by 13 bases, with 11 bases between. Germline CDR1 SGHNT, CDR2 YYREEE (reference sequence). This CDR3 region has 12 residues. The CDR3 here is CASSLDTNQQFF. The CDR3 DNA reads as TGTGCCAGCAGCTTGGACACTAATCAACAGTTCTTC.

This clonotype was seen more than once but under ten times. V is TRBV7-9 and J is TRBJ2-3; the D gene could be TRBD1 or TRBD2 (5 bases each). The CDR3 has 14 amino acids. Trimming stripped 5 bases from V and 4 bases from J, with 13 bases between. From germline, CDR1 is SEHNR and CDR2 FQNEAQ (reference sequence). The CDR3 reads CASSPGPGADTQYF. The CDR3 coding sequence is TGTGCCAGCAGCCCGGGGCCCGGAGCAGATACGCAGTATTTT.

This clonotype was detected ten times or more. The CDR3 DNA is TGCGCCAGCAGCTTGGGGGGGATAAACACCGGGGAGCTGTTTTTT. It is translated as CASSLGGINTGELFF. The rearrangement links TRBV5-1 to TRBJ2-2; the D gene could be TRBD1 or TRBD2 (5 bases each). From germline, CDR1 is SGHRS and CDR2 YFSETQ. The CDR3 length is 15 residues. Trimming removed 0 bases from V and 2 bases from J, with 8 bases in between.

This clonotype was detected many times. The rearrangement uses TRBV5-1 and TRBJ2-7; TRBD1 aligns across 8 bases. The J segment lost 1 base and the V segment lost 3 bases, leaving 3 bases of the junction unmatched. CDR1 is SGHRS, CDR2 YFSETQ, per germline. This CDR3 has 14 residues. In DNA, the CDR3 is TGCGCCAGCAGCTCCCAGGGGGCATCCTACGAGCAGTACTTC. The encoded protein is CASSSQGASYEQYF.

The rearrangement joins TRBV6-2 or TRBV6-3 to TRBJ1-1; D is perhaps TRBD1 (6 bases). Trimming shortened V by 6 bases and J by 0 bases, and 26 bases separated the two germline ends. The CDR3 contains 19 residues. Germline V CDR1 and CDR2: MNHEY, SVGEGT. CDR3 sequence (DNA): TGTGCCAGCAGGGCGGCCCGCTTGGTCCACAGGGAGGTGAACACTGAAGCTTTCTTT. Amino acid sequence: CASRAARLVHREVNTEAFF.

In this sample, this clonotype turned up many times. The chain recombines TRBV12-3 or TRBV12-4 with TRBJ2-7, with TRBD1 as a possible D gene (5 bases). Trimming removed 3 bases from V and 3 bases from J, with 12 bases in between. The CDR3 has 14 amino acids. This CDR3 is CASSLSGRGYEQYF. CDR3 in DNA: TGTGCCAGCAGTTTGAGTGGAAGGGGCTACGAGCAGTACTTC.

This clonotype was recorded a few times. V usage is TRBV10-2 and J usage is TRBJ2-7, with D perhaps TRBD1 (6 bases). Germline V gene data show CDR1 as WSHSY and CDR2 as SAAADI. Trimming cost V 8 bases and J 1 base, with 9 bases left between them. CDR3 length: 12 residues. The chain's CDR3 is CASWDNSYEQYF. The CDR3 nucleotides are TGCGCCAGCTGGGACAATTCCTACGAGCAGTACTTC.

The table lists this clonotype with a few counts. The chain couples TRBV15 to TRBJ1-1, with a tentative D call TRBD1 (6 bases). Germline V gives CDR1 LNHNV, CDR2 YYDKDF (reference sequence). V lost 5 bases to trimming and J lost 5 bases, with 18 bases between them. The CDR3 loop spans 15 amino acids. The CDR3 is CATSEGGTSGTEAFF. As DNA, the CDR3 is TGTGCCACCAGCGAGGGGGGGACATCTGGGACTGAAGCTTTCTTT.

The sample holds many counts of this clonotype. The rearrangement links TRBV10-3 to TRBJ2-3; D is undetermined. V dropped 10 bases and J dropped 3 bases, with 17 bases sitting between them. Germline values: CDR1 ENHRY, CDR2 SYGVKD. This CDR3 contains 14 residues. CDR3 DNA: TGTGCCACCTCCAGAGTAGCTGAGACAGATACGCAGTATTTT. Translating it yields CATSRVAETDTQYF.

This clonotype appeared a few times. The chain combines TRBV5-8 with TRBJ2-7; 11 nucleotides align to TRBD2. CDR1 SGHTS and CDR2 YDEGEE come from the germline V gene. With V trimmed by 4 bases and J by 2 bases, 8 bases remained unmatched. The CDR3 length is 16 residues. CDR3 in amino acids: CASSPGTSGLTYEQYF. The CDR3 DNA reads TGTGCCAGCAGCCCCGGGACTAGCGGCCTAACCTACGAGCAGTACTTC.

This clonotype was counted at least ten times. The CDR3 loop is CAISESGGKSTEAFF. CDR3 DNA: TGTGCCATCAGTGAGTCGGGGGGCAAGAGCACTGAAGCTTTCTTT. The chain links TRBV10-3 to TRBJ1-1; D perhaps matches TRBD1 (6 bases). The CDR3 has 15 amino acids. The germline V and J ends were trimmed by 0 bases and 4 bases, with 12 bases remaining between them. In germline, CDR1 is ENHRY, CDR2 SYGVKD.

This clonotype was picked up a small number of times. This chain links TRBV28 with TRBJ2-2; 7 nucleotides align to TRBD2. Germline V gene data show CDR1 as MDHEN and CDR2 as SYDVKM. The CDR3 runs to 15 residues. V dropped 3 bases and J dropped 7; count of bases not matched to a gene: 8. CDR3 coding DNA: TGTGCCAGCAGTTTCTGGCGGGAGCGGGTCGGGGAGCTGTTTTTT. It translates to CASSFWRERVGELFF.

This clonotype was counted ten times or more. Here the CDR3 DNA reads TGTGCCAGCAGCATTGGGGGACTAGCGAATGAGCAGTTCTTC. This codes for CASSIGGLANEQFF. The chain is built from TRBV12-3 or TRBV12-4 and TRBJ2-1; TRBD2 aligns across 10 bases. V was pared by 6 bases and J by 7 bases, with 6 bases of the junction left unmatched. This CDR3 contains 14 residues.

This clonotype was found many times. The chain employs TRBV10-3 and TRBJ2-7; a possible D gene is TRBD2 (6 bases). This CDR3 has 16 amino acids. Trimming removed 10 bases from V and 2 bases from J, with 24 bases in between. The germline CDR1 and CDR2 sequences are ENHRY and SYGVKD. In DNA, the CDR3 is TGTGCCACTTCCTCCCCCCCGGGACTTCAAACCTACGAGCAGTACTTC. This gives the protein CATSSPPGLQTYEQYF.

This clonotype came up many times. This chain joins TRBV20-1 and TRBJ2-7; 7 bases match TRBD2. CDR1 DFQATT and CDR2 SNEGSKA come from the germline V gene (reference sequence). Trimming took 0 bases from V and 4 from J; bases not matched to a gene: 12. The CDR3 runs to 16 residues. For the CDR3, the DNA is TGCAGTGCTAGAGATCCGAGGGCTAGCGGACCGTACGAGCAGTACTTC. Protein: CSARDPRASGPYEQYF.

The gene calls are TRBV27 and TRBJ2-7; a possible D gene is TRBD1 (6 bases). Trimming removed 3 bases at V and 3 bases at J, with 12 bases between. The CDR3 is made up of 14 amino acids. CDR1 and CDR2 (germline): MNHEY, SMNVEV (reference sequence). The CDR3 loop reads CASSFKGELYEQYF. The CDR3 DNA reads as TGTGCCAGCAGTTTTAAGGGGGAACTCTACGAGCAGTACTTC.

This clonotype was found many times. The chain recombines TRBV11-2 with TRBJ2-6, with 8 bases fitting TRBD1. The CDR3 consists of 15 residues. Germline V lookup: CDR1 SGHAT, CDR2 FQNNGV. The trim removed 6 bases at V and 4 bases at J, leaving 5 bases unmatched. CDR3 DNA: TGTGCCAGCAGTCAGGGGGCGGTAGGGGCCAACGTCCTGACTTTC. Amino acid sequence: CASSQGAVGANVLTF.

This clonotype has at least ten counts. This chain links TRBV5-6 with TRBJ2-1, with TRBD2 matching over 10 bases. Trimming at V came to 0 bases and at J to 7 bases, leaving 7 bases not matched to a gene. This CDR3 spans 16 amino acids. The germline CDR1 and CDR2 sequences are SGHDT and YYEEEE. In DNA form, the CDR3 reads TGTGCCAGCAGCTTGGGGGCTAGCGGGAGTATGAATGAGCAGTTCTTC. Residues: CASSLGASGSMNEQFF. Filled out from reference TRBV5-6 and TRBJ2-1, the complete variable domain reads DAGVTQSPTHLIKTRGQQVTLRCSPKSGHDTVSWYQQALGQGPQFIFQYYEEEERQRGNFPDRFSGHQFPNYSSELNVNALLLGDSALYLCASSLGASGSMNEQFFGPGTRLTVL.

This clonotype was detected many times. The gene calls are TRBV5-1 and TRBJ1-5, with D possibly being TRBD1 (5 bases). With 1 base removed from V and 6 bases from J, the gap between germline ends came to 11 bases. The CDR3 extends over 14 amino acids. CDR1 SGHRS and CDR2 YFSETQ come from the germline V gene. CDR3 bases: TGCGCCAGCAGCTTGCGAGGGGAGGGTCAGCCCCAGCATTTT. This codes for CASSLRGEGQPQHF.

The V and J genes are TRBV12-1 and TRBJ2-1; TRBD2 is taken as the D call from the table, unchecked against the DNA. TRBV12-1 is deemed a pseudogene. This CDR3 spans 14 amino acids. The CDR3 DNA follows: TGTGCCAGGGGCCCAGGGACGGCCTACAATGAGCAGTTCTTC. It yields the protein CARGPGTAYNEQFF.

This clonotype was counted between two and nine times. The V gene is TRBV5-6, the J gene TRBJ1-5, with D hard to call. V was pared by 6 bases and J by 5 bases, with 21 bases between. The CDR3 contains 16 residues. The germline gives CDR1 SGHDT, CDR2 YYEEEE. CDR3 DNA: TGTGCCAGCACCGCTTGGATTGGAGAGGGTGATCAGCCCCAGCATTTT. It codes for CASTAWIGEGDQPQHF.

This clonotype was found a few times. The chain uses TRBV20-1 and TRBJ2-3; 7 bases align to TRBD1. This CDR3 is built from 17 residues. V lost 5 bases to trimming and J lost 3 bases; unmatched junction nucleotides: 17. CDR1 DFQATT and CDR2 SNEGSKA come from the germline V gene (reference sequence). The CDR3 DNA follows: TGCAGTGCTGAGGGTGGGGACAGAGCAGGGGGAACAGATACGCAGTATTTT. Amino acids: CSAEGGDRAGGTDTQYF.

At least ten counts were recorded for this clonotype. This sequence joins TRBV5-1 and TRBJ2-3; 7 bases line up with TRBD1. CDR3 size: 14 residues. Germline loops: CDR1 SGHRS, CDR2 YFSETQ. Unmatched junction bases numbered 9, after V lost 4 bases and J lost 7 bases. The CDR3 DNA reads as TGCGCCAGCAGCCCTTGGGACAGCGAGCATACGCAGTATTTT. Protein sequence: CASSPWDSEHTQYF.

This clonotype has at least ten counts. The genes are TRBV5-1 and TRBJ2-2; 9 bases map to TRBD1. In germline, CDR1 is SGHRS, CDR2 YFSETQ. This CDR3 is built from 16 residues. V shed 1 base, J shed 6 bases, and the junction held 7 bases outside the gene matches. CDR3 residues: CASSLSWDRVPGELFF. The CDR3 DNA reads as TGCGCCAGCAGCTTGTCATGGGACAGGGTCCCCGGGGAGCTGTTTTTT.

The table lists this clonotype with many counts. This chain links TRBV5-1 with TRBJ1-1, with D unresolved. The germline V and J ends were trimmed by 6 bases and 0 bases, with 18 bases remaining between them. The CDR3 extends over 16 amino acids. Germline V lookup: CDR1 SGHRS, CDR2 YFSETQ. The CDR3 DNA reads TGCGCCAGCACCACCCTCTCGGACGGGATGAACACTGAAGCTTTCTTT. Its protein is CASTTLSDGMNTEAFF.

This clonotype came up a few times. A much larger clone differs from this one at a single base, so this may be a read error. V and J are TRBV20-1 and TRBJ1-2; D gene ambiguous. The germline V and J ends were trimmed by 1 base and 3 bases, with 6 bases remaining between them. The CDR3 has 12 amino acids. Germline CDR1 and CDR2: DFQATT and SNEGSKA (reference sequence). CDR3 region: CSARGQDYGYTF. In nucleotides, the CDR3 is TGCAGTGCTAGAGGGCAGGACTATGGCTACACCTTC.

This clonotype was counted many times. This chain links TRBV29-1 with TRBJ2-3; D not certain. Trimming removed 3 bases at V and 1 base at J, with 8 bases between. Germline lookup yields CDR1 SQVTM and CDR2 ANQGSEA. The CDR3 totals 13 residues. For the CDR3, the DNA is TGCAGCGTTGAGTCCCGAGGCACAGATACGCAGTATTTT. Translating it yields CSVESRGTDTQYF.